Listed below are T cell receptor beta chains from one sample, sequenced in a study of blood T cells in healthy people across ages. TCRdb reanalysed the 5' RACE reads using MiXCR and keeps one entry per CDR3 protein. This sample has about 640,000 distinct CDR3 sequences, with approximately 50% found just once. What was sequenced was blood. The receptors derive from a man in his fifties or sixties in good health. CDR3s include the opening cysteine and the closing phenylalanine or tryptophan. The D gene is left open where the match is weak. Rows may omit the clone size; those that give it use once, few, many or a size class.

D gene: TRBD1
J gene: TRBJ2-7
V gene: TRBV7-9
clone size: .
CDR3 length: 15
CDR3 DNA: TGTGCCAGCAGCCATGGGGACAGGGGAACCTACGAGCAGTACTTC
CDR3 protein: CASSHGDRGTYEQYF

D gene: .
J gene: TRBJ2-3
V gene: TRBV5-1
clone size: few
CDR3 length: 16
CDR3 DNA: TGCGCCAGCAGCTTGGCCGGGCGCCCAGAGGCAGATACGCAGTATTTT
CDR3 protein: CASSLAGRPEADTQYF

D gene: .
J gene: TRBJ1-5
V gene: TRBV24-1
clone size: many
CDR3 length: 15
CDR3 DNA: TGTGCCACCAGTGACGGCGGACAAGGGCGTCAGCCCCAGCATTTT
CDR3 protein: CATSDGGQGRQPQHF

D gene: TRBD2
J gene: TRBJ2-4
V gene: TRBV20-1
clone size: .
CDR3 length: 16
CDR3 DNA: TGCAGTGCTAGAGTACCTAGCGGGGGACCCCCTTTTGAGCAGTACTTC
CDR3 protein: CSARVPSGGPPFEQYF

D gene: .
J gene: TRBJ2-1
V gene: TRBV20-1
clone size: .
CDR3 length: 14
CDR3 DNA: TGCAGTGCCCCCCCGTGGGGAGAGAGCAATGAGCAGTTCTTC
CDR3 protein: CSAPPWGESNEQFF

D gene: .
J gene: TRBJ1-2
V gene: TRBV7-2
clone size: .
CDR3 length: 16
CDR3 DNA: TGTGCCAGCAGCTTAAATGCGGCAGGGCCGTCGTCCGGCTACACCTTC
CDR3 protein: CASSLNAAGPSSGYTF

D gene: .
J gene: TRBJ1-1
V gene: TRBV6-5
clone size: .
CDR3 length: 15
CDR3 DNA: TGTGCCAGCAGTTACCTCTCGACAGTGAACACTGAAGCTTTCTTT
CDR3 protein: CASSYLSTVNTEAFF

D gene: TRBD1
J gene: TRBJ2-7
V gene: TRBV20-1
clone size: once
CDR3 length: 14
CDR3 DNA: TGCAGTGCTAGGACTTCACAGGGGGTCTACGAGCAGTACTTC
CDR3 protein: CSARTSQGVYEQYF

D gene: .
J gene: TRBJ2-7
V gene: TRBV20-1
clone size: .
CDR3 length: 11
CDR3 DNA: TGTAGTGTGGGCAGGGGCAATGAGCAGTACTTC
CDR3 protein: CSVGRGNEQYF

D gene: .
J gene: TRBJ2-5
V gene: TRBV9
clone size: .
CDR3 length: 15
CDR3 DNA: TGTGCCAGCAGCGACCACCGGGACTACCAAGAGACCCAGTACTTC
CDR3 protein: CASSDHRDYQETQYF

D gene: TRBD1
J gene: TRBJ1-1
V gene: TRBV3-1
clone size: few
CDR3 length: 12
CDR3 DNA: TGTGCCAGCACGACAACAGGGGCTGAAGCTTTCTTT
CDR3 protein: CASTTTGAEAFF

D gene: .
J gene: TRBJ1-1
V gene: TRBV29-1
clone size: once
CDR3 length: 13
CDR3 DNA: TGCAGCGCCCTTGCACAGGGGAACACTGAAGCTTTCTTT
CDR3 protein: CSALAQGNTEAFF

D gene: .
J gene: TRBJ2-7
V gene: TRBV4-1
clone size: .
CDR3 length: 14
CDR3 DNA: TGCGCCAGCAGCCAACTCCGCACGGGCCACGAGCAGTACTTC
CDR3 protein: CASSQLRTGHEQYF

D gene: .
J gene: TRBJ2-3
V gene: TRBV5-1
clone size: .
CDR3 length: 16
CDR3 DNA: TGCGCCAGCAGGCTTGACCGCCAGGGTGGCACAGATACGCAGTATTTT
CDR3 protein: CASRLDRQGGTDTQYF

D gene: .
J gene: TRBJ2-7
V gene: TRBV5-1
clone size: once
CDR3 length: 13
CDR3 DNA: TGCGCCAGCAGCTTCCGGGGGCGCGGGGAGCAGTACTTC
CDR3 protein: CASSFRGRGEQYF